These T cell receptor beta chains were read from a single sample in a study of blood T cell repertoires in COVID-19. Profiled with immunoSEQ multiplex PCR; TCRdb holds only in-frame clones, not every one. Here the sample spans more than 140,000 clones, about 83% being singletons. The sequenced sample consisted of peripheral blood. These TCRs come from a human donor in a cohort sampled during active COVID-19. Each CDR3 is given without its conserved first and last residue.

TRBJ2-5,TRBV24-1,ATSDRSGGLETQY
TRBJ2-7,TRBV3-1/TRBV3-2,ASSQEIPGQLYEQY
TRBJ1-2,TRBV7-9,ASSVERYGYT
TRBJ2-1,TRBV5-5,ASRNPLAGYNEQF
TRBJ2-1,TRBV3-1/TRBV3-2,ASSRGLAGDNEQF
TRBJ2-1,TRBV20-1,SASISGTSGSEPYNEQF
TRBJ2-2,TRBV5-4,ASSPLRGLTGELF
TRBJ1-2,TRBV19,ASSRDREDGYT
TRBJ2-7,TRBV28,ASSRTSGSYEQY
TRBJ2-1,TRBV2,ASGRLAGVNEQF
TRBJ1-2,TRBV9,ASSWVQETGGYGYT
TRBJ2-2,TRBV28,ASSLIPGGNTGELF
TRBJ1-1,TRBV15,ATSRDPSNTEAF
TRBJ1-1,TRBV28,ASSPHTPAQNTEAF
TRBJ2-5,TRBV28,ASSPAGGIVGETQY
TRBJ2-1,TRBV24-1,ATEARSGANNEQF
TRBJ1-1,TRBV2,ASSIDRLNTEAF
TRBJ2-1,TRBV9,ASSPSGLPYNEQF
TRBJ1-2,TRBV19,ASSIETGNYGYT
TRBJ1-1,TRBV2,ASTQENTEAF
TRBJ1-4,TRBV6-2/TRBV6-3,ASSYSSAGGDGTNEKLF
TRBJ2-5,TRBV14,ASSHLGGQETQY
TRBJ2-1,TRBV5-1,ASSLETVLNNEQF
TRBJ1-2,TRBV19,ASRLDRPNYGYT
TRBJ2-7,TRBV6-2/TRBV6-3,ASSYTLIRQDLYEQY
TRBJ2-2,TRBV10-1,ASTAGGVGELF
TRBJ2-3,TRBV2,ASSVGLAGTADTQY
TRBJ1-2,TRBV29-1,SVERGQGGYT
TRBJ2-5,TRBV5-4,ASSLAGQGKETQY
TRBJ1-5,TRBV28,ASKWTGILNQPQH
TRBJ2-7,TRBV5-6,ASSSTGLLGEQY
TRBJ2-7,TRBV30,AWSVAGGVPHEQY
TRBJ2-7,TRBV7-2,ASSPPVGLAGTSYEQY
TRBJ1-5,TRBV7-2,ASSLVTGGQPQH
TRBJ2-5,TRBV5-1,ASSLSGRIETQY
TRBJ1-1,TRBV6-6,ASSYEVGEAF
TRBJ2-5,TRBV2,ASSVSREAGVSLLETQY
TRBJ2-1,TRBV7-6,ASSLFFPGLAGSIDNEQF
TRBJ2-7,TRBV10-3,AIMGGSSYEQY
TRBJ1-5,TRBV3-1/TRBV3-2,ASSQGRNQPQH
TRBJ2-3,TRBV27,ASSQGGSTDTQY
TRBJ2-7,TRBV6-2/TRBV6-3,ASSGQGARFSYEQY
TRBJ1-1,TRBV28,ASQGGNTEAF
TRBJ2-2,TRBV5-6,ASSSETVLAGEVGELF
TRBJ2-2,TRBV9,ASSVATPTSGLRTGGELF
TRBJ2-2,TRBV18,ASSPFIFGTSGNTGELF
TRBJ1-3,TRBV7-2,ASSLGRTGGFGNTIY
TRBJ2-1,TRBV5-1,ASSSEGQVVGQF
TRBJ2-5,TRBV10-3,AISEFTSGTQETQY
TRBJ1-1,TRBV6-5,ASTPPSRVTEAF
TRBJ1-6,TRBV6-5,ASTTGTGYNSPLH
TRBJ2-7,TRBV7-2,ASSLAKTDSSYEQY
TRBJ2-1,TRBV2,ASSVGRGRNEQF
TRBJ1-2,TRBV5-1,ASSYTVNYGYT
TRBJ2-1,TRBV6-6,ASQPQGSYNEQF
TRBJ2-4,TRBV6-5,ASRGGGLNIQY
TRBJ2-7,TRBV3-1/TRBV3-2,ASSLFPPTPGQDYEQY
TRBJ2-2,TRBV19,ASSARTDITGELF
TRBJ2-3,TRBV5-4,ASSEGLALDQDTQY
TRBJ2-2,TRBV27,ASSELSGSNTGELF